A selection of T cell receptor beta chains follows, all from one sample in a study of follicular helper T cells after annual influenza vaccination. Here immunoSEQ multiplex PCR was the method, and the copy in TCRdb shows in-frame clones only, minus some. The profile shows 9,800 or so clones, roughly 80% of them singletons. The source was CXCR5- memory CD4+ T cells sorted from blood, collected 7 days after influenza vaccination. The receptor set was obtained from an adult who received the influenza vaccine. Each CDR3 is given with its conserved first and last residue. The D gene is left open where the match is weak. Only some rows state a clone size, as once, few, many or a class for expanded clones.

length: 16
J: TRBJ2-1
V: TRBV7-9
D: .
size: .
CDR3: CASSGQGWLSYNEQFF
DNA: TGTGCCAGCAGCGGCCAGGGGTGGCTATCCTACAATGAGCAGTTCTTC

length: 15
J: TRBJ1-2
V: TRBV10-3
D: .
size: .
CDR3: CAISASNEANYGYTF
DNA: TGTGCCATCAGTGCCTCAAACGAAGCTAACTATGGCTACACCTTC

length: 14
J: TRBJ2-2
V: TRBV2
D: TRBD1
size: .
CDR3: CASRAGQGAGELFF
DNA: TGTGCCAGCAGAGCGGGACAGGGGGCCGGGGAGCTGTTTTTT

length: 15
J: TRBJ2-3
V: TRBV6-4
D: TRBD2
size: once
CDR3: CASSTSGGNTDTQYF
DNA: TGTGCCAGCAGTACTAGCGGGGGGAACACAGATACGCAGTATTTT

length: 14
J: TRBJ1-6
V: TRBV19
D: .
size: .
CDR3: CASSIGSYNSPLHF
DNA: TGTGCCAGTAGTATCGGGTCCTATAATTCACCCCTCCACTTT

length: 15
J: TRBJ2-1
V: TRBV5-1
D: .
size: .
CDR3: CASSFSRTYNNEQFF
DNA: TGCGCCAGCAGCTTTTCCCGGACATACAACAATGAGCAGTTCTTC

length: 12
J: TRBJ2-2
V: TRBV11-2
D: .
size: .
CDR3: CASSSQAGELFF
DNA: TGTGCCAGCAGCTCCCAAGCAGGGGAGCTGTTTTTT

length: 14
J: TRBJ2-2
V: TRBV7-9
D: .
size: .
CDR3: CASSLTGVVGELFF
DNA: TGTGCCAGCAGCTTAACTGGGGTTGTCGGGGAGCTGTTTTTT

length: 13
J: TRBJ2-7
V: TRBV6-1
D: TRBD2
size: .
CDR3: CASLSGGTYEQYF
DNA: TGTGCCAGCCTTAGCGGGGGGACCTACGAGCAGTACTTC

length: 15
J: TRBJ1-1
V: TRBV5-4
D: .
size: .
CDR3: CASSLRSRGFTEAFF
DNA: TGTGCCAGCAGCTTGCGAAGCAGGGGATTCACTGAAGCTTTCTTT

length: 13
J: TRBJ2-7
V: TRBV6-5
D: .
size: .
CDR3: CASSYSRSYEQYF
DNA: TGTGCCAGCAGTTACTCGCGGAGCTACGAGCAGTACTTC

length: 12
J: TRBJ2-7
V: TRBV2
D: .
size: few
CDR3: CASRADSYEQYF
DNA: TGTGCCAGCAGAGCAGATTCCTACGAGCAGTACTTC

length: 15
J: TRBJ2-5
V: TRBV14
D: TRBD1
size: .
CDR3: CASSQDPPTGETQYF
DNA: TGTGCCAGCAGCCAAGATCCCCCGACAGGGGAGACCCAGTACTTC

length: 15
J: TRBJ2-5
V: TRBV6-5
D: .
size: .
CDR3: CASSYSGYPQETQYF
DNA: TGTGCCAGCAGTTACTCGGGCTACCCTCAAGAGACCCAGTACTTC

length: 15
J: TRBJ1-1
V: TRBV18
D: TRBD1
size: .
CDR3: CASSLQGAVDTEAFF
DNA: TGTGCCAGCTCACTTCAGGGGGCCGTTGACACTGAAGCTTTCTTT

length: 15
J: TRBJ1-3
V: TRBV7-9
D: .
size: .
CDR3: CASSLLGFSGNTIYF
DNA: TGTGCCAGCAGCTTATTGGGATTCTCTGGAAACACCATATATTTT

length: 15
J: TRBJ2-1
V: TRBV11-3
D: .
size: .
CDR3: CASSSGRIPGDEQFF
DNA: TGTGCCAGCAGCTCTGGACGGATACCTGGGGATGAGCAGTTCTTC

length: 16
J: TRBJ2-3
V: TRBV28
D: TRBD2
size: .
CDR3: CASSSPSGGAPDTQYF
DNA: TGTGCCAGCAGTTCCCCTAGCGGGGGGGCCCCAGATACGCAGTATTTT

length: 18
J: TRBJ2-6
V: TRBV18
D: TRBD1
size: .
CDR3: CASSSGQGILAGANVLTF
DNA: TGTGCCAGCTCCTCGGGACAGGGTATTCTGGCTGGGGCCAACGTCCTGACTTTC

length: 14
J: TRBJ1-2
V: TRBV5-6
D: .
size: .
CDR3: CASSLWADYYGYTF
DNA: TGTGCCAGCAGCTTGTGGGCAGACTACTATGGCTACACCTTC

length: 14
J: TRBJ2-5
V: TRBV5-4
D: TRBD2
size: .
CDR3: CASSLAGAQETQYF
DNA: TGTGCCAGCAGCTTAGCGGGGGCCCAAGAGACCCAGTACTTC

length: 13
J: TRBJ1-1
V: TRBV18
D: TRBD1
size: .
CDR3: CASSSDRDTEAFF
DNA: TGTGCCAGCTCGTCTGACAGGGACACTGAAGCTTTCTTT

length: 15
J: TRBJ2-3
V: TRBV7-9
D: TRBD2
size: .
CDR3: CASSLGGLGTDTQYF
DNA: TGTGCCAGCAGCTTAGGTGGACTAGGCACAGATACGCAGTATTTT

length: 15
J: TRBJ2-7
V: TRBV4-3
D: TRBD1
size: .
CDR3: CASSQEIRQGYEQYF
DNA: TGCGCCAGCAGCCAAGAGATTAGACAGGGCTACGAGCAGTACTTC

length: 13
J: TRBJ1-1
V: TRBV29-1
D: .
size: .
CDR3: CSARGGPNTEAFF
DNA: TGCAGCGCACGAGGGGGGCCGAACACTGAAGCTTTCTTT

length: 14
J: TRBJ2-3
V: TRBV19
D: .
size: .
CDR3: CATLQGAGADTQYF
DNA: TGTGCCACCCTTCAAGGGGCGGGGGCGGATACGCAGTATTTT

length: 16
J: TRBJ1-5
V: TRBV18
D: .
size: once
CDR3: CASSSPSGGSNQPQHF
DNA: TGTGCCAGCTCATCCCCCTCGGGGGGCAGCAATCAGCCCCAGCATTTT

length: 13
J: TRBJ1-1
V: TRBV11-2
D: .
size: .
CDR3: CAWGGQRNTEAFF
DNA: TGTGCCTGGGGAGGGCAAAGGAACACTGAAGCTTTCTTT

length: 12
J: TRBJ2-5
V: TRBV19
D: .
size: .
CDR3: CASSSAGETQYF
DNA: TGTGCCAGTAGTTCTGCCGGGGAGACCCAGTACTTC

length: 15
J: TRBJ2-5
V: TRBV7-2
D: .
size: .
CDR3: CASSFPATVKETQYF
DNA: TGTGCCAGCAGCTTCCCTGCTACAGTCAAAGAGACCCAGTACTTC

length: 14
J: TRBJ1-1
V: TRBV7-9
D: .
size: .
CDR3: CASSFSGGNTEAFF
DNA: TGTGCCAGCAGCTTTTCCGGGGGGAACACTGAAGCTTTCTTT

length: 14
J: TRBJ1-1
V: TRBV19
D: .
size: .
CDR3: CASSMQGRVTEAFF
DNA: TGTGCCAGTAGTATGCAGGGGAGGGTCACTGAAGCTTTCTTT

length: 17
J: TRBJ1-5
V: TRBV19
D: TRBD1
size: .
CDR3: CASTLSRPGRGEGPQHF
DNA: TGTGCCAGTACCCTCTCCCGCCCGGGCAGGGGGGAAGGGCCCCAGCATTTT

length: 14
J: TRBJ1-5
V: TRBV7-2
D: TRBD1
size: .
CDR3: CASSLDRGNQPQHF
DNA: TGTGCCAGCAGCTTAGACAGGGGGAATCAGCCCCAGCATTTT

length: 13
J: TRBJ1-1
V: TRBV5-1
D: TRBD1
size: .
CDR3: CASSSDRGTEAFF
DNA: TGCGCCAGCAGCTCGGACAGGGGGACTGAAGCTTTCTTT

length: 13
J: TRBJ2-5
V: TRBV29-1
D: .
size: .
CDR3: CSVERGAQETQYF
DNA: TGCAGCGTTGAGAGGGGAGCCCAAGAGACCCAGTACTTC

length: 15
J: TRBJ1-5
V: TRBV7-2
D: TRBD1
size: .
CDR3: CASSRDRGGNQPQHF
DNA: TGTGCCAGCAGTCGGGACAGGGGCGGCAATCAGCCCCAGCATTTT

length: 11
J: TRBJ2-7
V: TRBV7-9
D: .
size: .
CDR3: CASSSAGEQYF
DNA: TGTGCCAGCAGCTCGGCGGGGGAGCAGTACTTC

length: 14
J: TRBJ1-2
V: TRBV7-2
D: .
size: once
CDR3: CASSLDRGQRGYTF
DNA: TGTGCCAGCAGCTTAGATAGGGGCCAGAGGGGCTACACCTTC

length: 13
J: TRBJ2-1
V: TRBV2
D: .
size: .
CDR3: CASSEAERFGQFF
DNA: TGTGCCAGCAGTGAAGCTGAGCGGTTCGGGCAGTTCTTC

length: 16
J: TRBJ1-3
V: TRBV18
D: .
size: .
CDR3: CASSPEEGRSGNTIYF
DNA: TGTGCCAGCTCCCCAGAGGAGGGACGCTCTGGAAACACCATATATTTT

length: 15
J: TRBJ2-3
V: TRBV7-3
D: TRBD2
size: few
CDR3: CASSLGTSKADTQYF
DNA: TGTGCCAGCAGCTTAGGGACTAGTAAGGCAGATACGCAGTATTTT

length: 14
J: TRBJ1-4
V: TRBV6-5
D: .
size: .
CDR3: CASSRGGANEKLFF
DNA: TGTGCCAGCAGTCGGGGGGGGGCTAATGAAAAACTGTTTTTT

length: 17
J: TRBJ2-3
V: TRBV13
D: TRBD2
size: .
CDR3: CASSLTVAGGMTDTQYF
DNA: TGTGCCAGCAGCTTAACCGTAGCGGGGGGCATGACTGATACGCAGTATTTT

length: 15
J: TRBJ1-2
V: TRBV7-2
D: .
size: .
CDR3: CASSLATSSLYGYTF
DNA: TGTGCCAGCAGCTTAGCGACCTCGTCCCTATATGGCTACACCTTC

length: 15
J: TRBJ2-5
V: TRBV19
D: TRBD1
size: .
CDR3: CASSIDWYRGETQYF
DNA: TGTGCCAGTAGTATAGATTGGTACAGGGGAGAGACCCAGTACTTC

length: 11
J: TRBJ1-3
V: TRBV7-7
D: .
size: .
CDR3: CATSSGNTIYF
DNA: TGTGCGACGAGCTCTGGAAACACCATATATTTT

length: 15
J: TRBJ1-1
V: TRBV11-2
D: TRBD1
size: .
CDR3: CASSLGRQGGPEAFF
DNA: TGTGCCAGCAGCTTAGGGCGGCAGGGGGGGCCTGAAGCTTTCTTT

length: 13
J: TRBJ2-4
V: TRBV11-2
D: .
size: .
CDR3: CASSLGGSRIQYF
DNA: TGTGCCAGCAGCTTAGGGGGTTCGCGCATTCAGTACTTC

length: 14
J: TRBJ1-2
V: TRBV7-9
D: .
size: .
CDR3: CASNPRSLNYGYTF
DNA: TGTGCCAGCAACCCCAGGAGCCTTAACTATGGCTACACCTTC

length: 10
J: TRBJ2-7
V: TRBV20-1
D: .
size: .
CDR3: CSAGNYEQYF
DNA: TGCAGTGCTGGTAACTACGAGCAGTACTTC

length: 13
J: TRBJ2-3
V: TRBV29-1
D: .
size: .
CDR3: CSVGGRAADTQYF
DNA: TGCAGCGTTGGAGGCAGGGCGGCAGATACGCAGTATTTT

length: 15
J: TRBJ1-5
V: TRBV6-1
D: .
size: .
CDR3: CASSESSLSNQPQHF
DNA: TGTGCCAGCAGTGAAAGTAGTCTTAGCAATCAGCCCCAGCATTTT

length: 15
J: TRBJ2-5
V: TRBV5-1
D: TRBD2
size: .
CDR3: CASSVPSGIQETQYF
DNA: TGCGCCAGCAGCGTCCCTAGCGGAATCCAAGAGACCCAGTACTTC

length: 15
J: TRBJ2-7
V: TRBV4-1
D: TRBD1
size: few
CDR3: CASSQGDRRTYEQYF
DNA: TGCGCCAGCAGCCAAGGGGACAGGCGTACCTACGAGCAGTACTTC